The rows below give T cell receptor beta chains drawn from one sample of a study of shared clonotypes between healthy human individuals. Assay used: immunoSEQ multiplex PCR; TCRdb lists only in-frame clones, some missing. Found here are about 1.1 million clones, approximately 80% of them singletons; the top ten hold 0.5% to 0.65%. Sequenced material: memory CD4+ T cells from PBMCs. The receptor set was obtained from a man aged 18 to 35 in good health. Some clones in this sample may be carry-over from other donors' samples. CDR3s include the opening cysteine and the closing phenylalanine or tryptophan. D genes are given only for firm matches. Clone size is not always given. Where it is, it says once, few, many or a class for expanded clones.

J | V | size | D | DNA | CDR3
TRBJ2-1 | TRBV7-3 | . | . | TGTGCCAGCAGCGGTAAGGGCGGGAATGAGCAGTTCTTC | CASSGKGGNEQFF
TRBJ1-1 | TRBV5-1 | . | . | TGCGCCAGCAGCGTTCAGGGTCACACTGAAGCTTTCTTT | CASSVQGHTEAFF
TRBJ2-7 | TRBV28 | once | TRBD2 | TGTGCCAGCAGGTCCACTAGCGGGATAACCTACGAGCAGTACTTC | CASRSTSGITYEQYF
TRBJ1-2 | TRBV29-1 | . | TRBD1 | TGCAGCGTAACGACAGGGGAATATTCCGGCTACACCTTC | CSVTTGEYSGYTF
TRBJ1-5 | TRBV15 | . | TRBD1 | TGTGCCACCAGCAGAGATTACAGGGGCCTAAGCAATCAGCCCCAGCATTTT | CATSRDYRGLSNQPQHF
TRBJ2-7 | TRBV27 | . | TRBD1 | TGTGCCAGCAGACATAAACCGACAGGGTTCGGCGAGCAGTACTTC | CASRHKPTGFGEQYF
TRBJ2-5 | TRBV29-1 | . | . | TGCAGCGTTGAAAAGGGGGAAGAGACCCAGTACTTC | CSVEKGEETQYF
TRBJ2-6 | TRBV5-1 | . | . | TGCGCCAGCAGCTCCTCGGTGGCCTCTGGGGCCAACGTCCTGACTTTC | CASSSSVASGANVLTF
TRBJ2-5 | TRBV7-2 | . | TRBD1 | TGTGCCAGCAGCTTCCACCGACAGGGCGGGACCCAGTACTTC | CASSFHRQGGTQYF
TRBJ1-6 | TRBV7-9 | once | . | TGTGCCAGCAGCCCACAGGGAGGCTCCTATAATTCACCCCTCCACTTT | CASSPQGGSYNSPLHF
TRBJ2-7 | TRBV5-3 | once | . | TGTGCCAGAAGCTTGTTTTTGCGTCTAACCCACTCCTACGAGCAGTACTTC | CARSLFLRLTHSYEQYF
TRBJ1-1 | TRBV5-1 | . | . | TGCGCCAGCAGCTTTGACAGACCAAGTTATGAAGCTTTCTTT | CASSFDRPSYEAFF
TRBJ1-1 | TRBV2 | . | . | TGTGCCAGCAGCTCGACAGGCCTCGCTGAAGCTTTCTTT | CASSSTGLAEAFF
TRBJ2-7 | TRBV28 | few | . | TGTGCCAGCAGTCCGGCTACAGTTTACGAGCAGTACTTC | CASSPATVYEQYF
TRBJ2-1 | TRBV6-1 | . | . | TGTGCCAGCAGTGGGAAGGGTGAGCAGTTCTTC | CASSGKGEQFF
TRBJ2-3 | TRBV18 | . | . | TGTGCCAGCTCGCAGGGTGAGACAGATACGCAGTATTTT | CASSQGETDTQYF